One sample yielded the 14 T cell receptor beta chains listed below, sequenced in a study of spatial heterogeneity in lung cancer. TCRdb analysed the 5' RACE reads with MiXCR anew, one entry per CDR3 protein. The sample holds 2,000 or so distinct CDR3 sequences; more than 20% are singletons and the top ten take more than 11%. Time point indicated: sample taken at primary tumor resection. Sequencing was performed on normal lung tissue next to the tumor, taken at surgery. The receptors here all came from a male donor with early-stage non-small cell lung cancer.

This clonotype counts as medium-sized. V gene TRBV20-1 combines with J gene TRBJ2-3; TRBD1 is a possible D gene (6 bases). Germline V gives CDR1 DFQATT, CDR2 SNEGSKA (reference sequence). The CDR3 is made up of 15 amino acids. V lost 1 base and J lost 4, with 15 bases in between. DNA for the CDR3: TGCAGTGCTAGAGCCAAACAGGGTCGGGCAGATACGCAGTATTTT. Its translation: CSARAKQGRADTQYF.

Relative to its sample, this clonotype is large. The chain carries TRBV4-3 and TRBJ1-4; no clear D gene. CDR3 length equals 15 residues. CDR1 LGHNA and CDR2 YSLEER come from the germline V gene. V dropped 0 bases and J dropped 10 bases, with 15 bases sitting between them. In DNA, the CDR3 is TGCGCCAGCAGCCAAGATCTGGTAGGGAGCGGAAAACTGTTTTTT. As protein: CASSQDLVGSGKLFF.

The CDR3 protein is CASSEMTPMGNQPQHF. Written as DNA, the CDR3 is TGTGCCAGTAGTGAGATGACCCCAATGGGAAATCAGCCCCAGCATTTT. V is TRBV19 and J is TRBJ1-5; the D is unclear. The CDR3 extends over 16 amino acids. Germline V gene sequence: CDR1 LNHDA, CDR2 SQIVND (reference sequence). The V end lost 5 bases, the J end lost 4 bases, and 18 bases lay between the germline ends.

This clonotype is categorized as medium-sized (0.01 to 0.1%). V usage is TRBV7-2 and J usage is TRBJ2-7, with 10 nucleotides matching TRBD2. The CDR3 has 17 residues. The trim removed 1 base at V and 0 bases at J, leaving 6 bases unmatched. Per germline, CDR1 SGHTA and CDR2 FQGNSA. In DNA form, the CDR3 reads TGTGCCAGCAGCTTAGAGAGCGGGGGGGCGGTCTCCTACGAGCAGTACTTC. Translated: CASSLESGGAVSYEQYF.

This clonotype is large within its sample. The CDR3 loop reads CASSAEDTEAFF. The CDR3 DNA reads TGTGCCAGCAGCGCGGAAGACACTGAAGCTTTCTTT. The chain couples TRBV11-3 to TRBJ1-1; D not resolved. There are 12 residues in the CDR3. Trimming removed 5 bases from V and 3 bases from J, with 7 bases in between. The germline gives CDR1 SGHNT, CDR2 YENEEA. Based on the CDR3 plus reference TRBV11-3 and TRBJ1-1, the full variable domain is EAGVVQSPRYKIIEKKQPVAFWCNPISGHNTLYWYLQNLGQGPELLIRYENEEAVDDSQLPKDRFSAERLKGVDSTLKIQPAELGDSAVYLCASSAEDTEAFFGQGTRLTVV.

The chain links TRBV5-4 to TRBJ1-1, with a possible D match to TRBD1 (5 bases). The CDR3 is 15 residues long. Germline V gene sequence: CDR1 SGHNT, CDR2 YYREEE (reference sequence). Trimming stripped 3 bases from V and 4 bases from J, with 16 bases between. The CDR3, as DNA: TGTGCCAGCAGCTGGGACCTTCGATCTGGCACTGAAGCTTTCTTT. Translated: CASSWDLRSGTEAFF.

This clonotype is deemed large. The chain has TRBV7-2 and TRBJ1-3; D not certain. Germline V CDR1 and CDR2: SGHTA, FQGNSA. Trimming cost V 5 bases and J 2 bases, with 7 bases left between them. The CDR3 is 13 amino acids. CDR3: CASSLRAGNTIYF. The CDR3 region has the DNA TGTGCCAGCAGCCTACGGGCTGGAAACACCATATATTTT.

This clonotype was detected only once. The chain links TRBV7-6 to TRBJ1-2; D is undetermined. The ends were cut back, 3 bases at V and 4 bases at J, with 9 bases in the middle. CDR3 length equals 13 residues. The germline gives CDR1 SGHVS, CDR2 FNYEAQ. This CDR3 reads CASSLEPFYGYTF. CDR3 sequence (DNA): TGTGCCAGCAGCTTGGAACCGTTCTATGGCTACACCTTC. Based on the CDR3 plus reference TRBV7-6 and TRBJ1-2, the full variable domain is GAGVSQSPRYKVTKRGQDVALRCDPISGHVSLYWYRQALGQGPEFLTYFNYEAQQDKSGLPNDRFSAERPEGSISTLTIQRTEQRDSAMYRCASSLEPFYGYTFGSGTRLTVV.

In its sample, this clonotype is medium-sized. The rearrangement links TRBV28 to TRBJ2-7; D might be TRBD1 (6 bases). V was pared by 5 bases and J by 1 base, with 6 bases between. Germline V CDR1 and CDR2: MDHEN, SYDVKM. The CDR3 sequence is 12 residues long. CDR3 nucleotide sequence: TGTGCCAGCAGTACAGGGTCCTACGAGCAGTACTTC. Translating it yields CASSTGSYEQYF.

This clonotype was seen only once. The chain links TRBV4-2 to TRBJ2-3; 11 bases are shared with TRBD2. The CDR3 has 18 amino acids. After removal of 0 bases from V and 1 base from J, the junction contained 6 bases not matched to a gene. Germline CDR1 reads LGHNA; CDR2 reads YNFKEQ. In DNA form, the CDR3 reads TGTGCCAGCAGCCAAGATAGCTTACTAGCGGGGGGCACAGATACGCAGTATTTT. It specifies CASSQDSLLAGGTDTQYF.

CDR3 region: CASSFLTGRETQYF. The CDR3 DNA reads TGTGCCAGCAGTTTCCTCACGGGGAGGGAGACCCAGTACTTC. The chain is built from TRBV6-5 and TRBJ2-5, with D possibly being TRBD2 (6 bases). The CDR3 loop spans 14 amino acids. The germline CDR1 and CDR2 sequences are MNHEY and SVGAGI. V was trimmed by 4 bases and J by 5 bases, leaving 14 bases between them.

This clonotype qualifies as large. The V gene is TRBV19, the J gene TRBJ2-7, with 10 bases fitting TRBD1. Germline V gene lookup returns CDR1 LNHDA and CDR2 SQIVND (reference sequence). The CDR3 loop spans 15 amino acids. With 5 bases clipped from V and 0 bases from J, the junction kept 4 bases outside the gene matches. The CDR3 DNA sequence: TGTGCCAGTAGTCTCCGGACAGGGGGCTCCTACGAGCAGTACTTC. Encoded protein: CASSLRTGGSYEQYF.

This chain joins TRBV4-3 and TRBJ2-7; 12 bases are shared with TRBD1. V lost 4 bases, J lost 5 bases, and 6 bases stayed unmatched. Per the germline V gene, CDR1 is LGHNA and CDR2 is YSLEER. CDR3 length equals 15 residues. CDR3 in amino acids: CASSPRGQGADEQYF. DNA for the CDR3: TGCGCCAGCAGCCCCCGGGGACAGGGGGCCGACGAGCAGTACTTC.

This clonotype ranks as medium-sized (0.01 to 0.1%). The chain is built from TRBV7-8 and TRBJ2-5; 7 nucleotides line up with TRBD1. With 5 bases clipped from V and 5 bases from J, the junction kept 8 bases outside the gene matches. This CDR3 comprises 14 residues. In germline, CDR1 is SGHVS, CDR2 FQNEAQ. CDR3 in DNA: TGTGCCAGCAGCGGGAAGGGGGCGCGGGAGACCCAGTACTTC. Translation gives CASSGKGARETQYF.